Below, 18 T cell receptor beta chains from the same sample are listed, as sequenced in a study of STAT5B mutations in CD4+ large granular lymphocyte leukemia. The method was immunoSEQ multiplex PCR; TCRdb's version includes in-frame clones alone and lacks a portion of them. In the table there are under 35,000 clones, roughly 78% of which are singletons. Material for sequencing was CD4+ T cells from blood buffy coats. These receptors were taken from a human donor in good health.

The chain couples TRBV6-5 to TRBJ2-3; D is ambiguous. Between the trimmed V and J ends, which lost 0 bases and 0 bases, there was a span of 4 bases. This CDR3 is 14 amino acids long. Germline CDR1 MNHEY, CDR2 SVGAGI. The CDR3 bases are TGTGCCAGCAGTTACTCGAGTAGCACAGATACGCAGTATTTT. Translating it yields CASSYSSSTDTQYF.

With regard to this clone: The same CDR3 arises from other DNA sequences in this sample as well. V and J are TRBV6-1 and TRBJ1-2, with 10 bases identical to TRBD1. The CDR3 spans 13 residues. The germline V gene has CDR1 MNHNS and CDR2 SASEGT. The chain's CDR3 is CVTSGQGVYGYTF. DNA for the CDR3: TGTGTTACTTCCGGACAGGGGGTATATGGCTACACCTTC.

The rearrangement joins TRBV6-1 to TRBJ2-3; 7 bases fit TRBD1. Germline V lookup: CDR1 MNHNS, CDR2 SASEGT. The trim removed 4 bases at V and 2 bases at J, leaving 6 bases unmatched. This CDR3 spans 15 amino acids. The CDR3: CASSGYRGTTDTQYF. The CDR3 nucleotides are TGTGCCAGCAGTGGATACAGGGGAACCACAGATACGCAGTATTTT.

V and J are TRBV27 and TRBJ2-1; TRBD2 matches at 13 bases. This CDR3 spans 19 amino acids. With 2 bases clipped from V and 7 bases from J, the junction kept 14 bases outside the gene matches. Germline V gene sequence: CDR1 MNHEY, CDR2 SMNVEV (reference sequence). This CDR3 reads CASSLRRTQGLAGKNEQFF. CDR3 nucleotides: TGTGCCAGCAGTTTACGCCGAACTCAGGGACTAGCGGGGAAGAATGAGCAGTTCTTC.

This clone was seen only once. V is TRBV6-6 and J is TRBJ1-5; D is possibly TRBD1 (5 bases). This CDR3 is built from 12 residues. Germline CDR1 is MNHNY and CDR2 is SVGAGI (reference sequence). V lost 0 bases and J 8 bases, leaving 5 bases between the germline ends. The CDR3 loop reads CASSYSGEPQHF. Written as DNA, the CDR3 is TGTGCCAGCAGTTACTCGGGGGAGCCCCAGCATTTT.

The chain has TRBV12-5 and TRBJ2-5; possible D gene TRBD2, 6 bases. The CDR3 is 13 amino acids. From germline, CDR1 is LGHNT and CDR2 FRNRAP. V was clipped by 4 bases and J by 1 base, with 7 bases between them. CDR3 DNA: TGTGCTAGTGGTTCGGGAGCCCAAGAGACCCAGTACTTC. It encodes CASGSGAQETQYF.

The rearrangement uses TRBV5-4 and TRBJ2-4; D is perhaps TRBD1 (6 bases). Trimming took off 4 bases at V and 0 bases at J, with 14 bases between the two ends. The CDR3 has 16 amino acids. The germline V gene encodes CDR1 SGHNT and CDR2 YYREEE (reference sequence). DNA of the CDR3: TGTGCCAGCAGCCCGGACAGCGGACTAGCCAAAAACATTCAGTACTTC. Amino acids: CASSPDSGLAKNIQYF.

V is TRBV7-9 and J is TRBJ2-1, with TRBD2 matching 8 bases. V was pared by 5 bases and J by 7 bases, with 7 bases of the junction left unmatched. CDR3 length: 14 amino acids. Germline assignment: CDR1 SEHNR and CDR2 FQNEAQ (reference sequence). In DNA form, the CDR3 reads TGTGCCAGCAGCAGGCGGGGGGCCGGGAATGAGCAGTTCTTC. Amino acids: CASSRRGAGNEQFF.

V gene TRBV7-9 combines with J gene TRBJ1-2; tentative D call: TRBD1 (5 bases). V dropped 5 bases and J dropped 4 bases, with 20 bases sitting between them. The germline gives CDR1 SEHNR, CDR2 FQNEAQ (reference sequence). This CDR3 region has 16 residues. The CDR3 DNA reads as TGTGCCAGCAGCGCGGCGTCCGGGGGAGAGGGCTATGGCTACACCTTC. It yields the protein CASSAASGGEGYGYTF.

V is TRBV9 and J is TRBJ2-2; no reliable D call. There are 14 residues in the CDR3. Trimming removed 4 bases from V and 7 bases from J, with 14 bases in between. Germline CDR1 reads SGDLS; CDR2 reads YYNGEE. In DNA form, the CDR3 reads TGTGCCAGCAGCCCACTAAGTTGGAGCGGGGAGCTGTTTTTT. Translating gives CASSPLSWSGELFF. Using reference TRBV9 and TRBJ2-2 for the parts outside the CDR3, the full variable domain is DSGVTQTPKHLITATGQRVTLRCSPRSGDLSVYWYQQSLDQGLQFLIQYYNGEERAKGNILERFSAQQFPDLHSELNLSSLELGDSALYFCASSPLSWSGELFFGEGSRLTVL.

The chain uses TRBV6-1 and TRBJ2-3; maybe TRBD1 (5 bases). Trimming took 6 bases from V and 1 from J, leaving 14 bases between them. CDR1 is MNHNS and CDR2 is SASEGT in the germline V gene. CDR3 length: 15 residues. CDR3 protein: CASRGRGIGTDTQYF. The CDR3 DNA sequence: TGTGCCAGCAGGGGAAGGGGTATTGGCACAGATACGCAGTATTTT.

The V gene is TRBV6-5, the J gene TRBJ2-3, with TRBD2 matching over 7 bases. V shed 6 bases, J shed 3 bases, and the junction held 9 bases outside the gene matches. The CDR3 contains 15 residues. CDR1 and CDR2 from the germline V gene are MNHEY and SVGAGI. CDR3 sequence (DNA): TGTGCCAGCAGCGGGGCCGCGGGGGTTACAGATACGCAGTATTTT. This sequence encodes CASSGAAGVTDTQYF.

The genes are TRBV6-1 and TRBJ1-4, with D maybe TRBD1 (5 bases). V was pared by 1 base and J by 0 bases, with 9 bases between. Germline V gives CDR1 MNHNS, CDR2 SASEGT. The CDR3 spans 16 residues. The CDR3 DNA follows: TGTGCCAGCAGTGAAGGCGGGGGTTCAACTAATGAAAAACTGTTTTTT. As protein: CASSEGGGSTNEKLFF.

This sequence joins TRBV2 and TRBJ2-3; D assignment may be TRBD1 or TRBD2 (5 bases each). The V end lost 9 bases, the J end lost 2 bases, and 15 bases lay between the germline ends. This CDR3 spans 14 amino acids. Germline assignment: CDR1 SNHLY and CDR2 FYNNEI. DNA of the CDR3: TGTGCCAGATCCGGGACCCAATACACAGATACGCAGTATTTT. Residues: CARSGTQYTDTQYF.

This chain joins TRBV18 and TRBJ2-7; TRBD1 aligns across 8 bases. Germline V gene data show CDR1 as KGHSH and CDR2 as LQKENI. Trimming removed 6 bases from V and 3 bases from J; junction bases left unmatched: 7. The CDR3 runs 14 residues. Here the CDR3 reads CASSPGQEIYEQYF. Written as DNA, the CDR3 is TGTGCCAGCTCCCCGGGACAGGAGATCTACGAGCAGTACTTC.

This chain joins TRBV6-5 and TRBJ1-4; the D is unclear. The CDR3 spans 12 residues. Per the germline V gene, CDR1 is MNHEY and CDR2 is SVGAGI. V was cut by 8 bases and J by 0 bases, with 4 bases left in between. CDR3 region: CASRATNEKLFF. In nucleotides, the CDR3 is TGTGCCAGCCGTGCAACTAATGAAAAACTGTTTTTT.

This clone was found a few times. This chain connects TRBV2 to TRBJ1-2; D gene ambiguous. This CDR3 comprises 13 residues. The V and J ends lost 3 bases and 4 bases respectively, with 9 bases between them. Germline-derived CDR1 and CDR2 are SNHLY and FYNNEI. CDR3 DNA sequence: TGTGCCAGCAGTGATGTGATAGTCTATGGCTACACCTTC. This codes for CASSDVIVYGYTF.

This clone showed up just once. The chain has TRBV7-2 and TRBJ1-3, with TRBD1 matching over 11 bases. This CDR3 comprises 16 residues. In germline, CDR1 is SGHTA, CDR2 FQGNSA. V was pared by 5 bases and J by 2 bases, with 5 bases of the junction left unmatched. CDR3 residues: CASSTDRGRTGNTIYF. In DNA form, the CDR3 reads TGTGCCAGCAGCACGGACAGGGGGCGAACTGGAAACACCATATATTTT.